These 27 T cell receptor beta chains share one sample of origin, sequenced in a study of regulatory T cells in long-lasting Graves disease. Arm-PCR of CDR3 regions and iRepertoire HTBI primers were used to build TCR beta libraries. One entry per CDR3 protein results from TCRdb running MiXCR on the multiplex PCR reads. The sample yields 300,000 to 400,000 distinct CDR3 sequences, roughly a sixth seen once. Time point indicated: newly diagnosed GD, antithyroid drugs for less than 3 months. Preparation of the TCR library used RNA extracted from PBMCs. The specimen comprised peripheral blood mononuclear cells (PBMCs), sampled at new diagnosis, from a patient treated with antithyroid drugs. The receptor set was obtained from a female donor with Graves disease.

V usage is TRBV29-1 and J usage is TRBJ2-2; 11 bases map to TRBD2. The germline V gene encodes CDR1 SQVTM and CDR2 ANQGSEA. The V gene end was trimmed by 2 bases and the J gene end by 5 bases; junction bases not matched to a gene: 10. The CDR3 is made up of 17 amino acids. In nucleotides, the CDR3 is TGCAGCGTTGAAACAGGGACTAGCGGAGGAGGGACCGGGGAGCTGTTTTTT. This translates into CSVETGTSGGGTGELFF.

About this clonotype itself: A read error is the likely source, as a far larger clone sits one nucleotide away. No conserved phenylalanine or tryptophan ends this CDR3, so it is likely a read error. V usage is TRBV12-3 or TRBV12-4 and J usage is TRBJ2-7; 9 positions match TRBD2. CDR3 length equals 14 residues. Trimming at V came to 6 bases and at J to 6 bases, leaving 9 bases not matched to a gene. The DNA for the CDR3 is TGTGCCAGCAGCTCTGGCGGGAGGGTGCCCGAGCAGTACTTG. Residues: CASSSGGRVPEQYL.

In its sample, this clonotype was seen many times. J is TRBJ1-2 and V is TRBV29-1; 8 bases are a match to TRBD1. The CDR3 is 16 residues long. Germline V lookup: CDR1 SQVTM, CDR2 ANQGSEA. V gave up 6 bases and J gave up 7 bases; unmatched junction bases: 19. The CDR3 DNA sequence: TGCAGCGTCTCGTCTGGGGCCGGACAGGGATCGGGTGGCTACACCTTC. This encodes CSVSSGAGQGSGGYTF.

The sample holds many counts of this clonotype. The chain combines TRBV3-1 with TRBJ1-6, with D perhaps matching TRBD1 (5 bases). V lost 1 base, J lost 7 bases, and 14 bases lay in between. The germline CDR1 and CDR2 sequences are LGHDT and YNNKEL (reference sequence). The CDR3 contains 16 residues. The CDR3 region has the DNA TGTGCCAGCAGCCAAGGAGCAGGGACGGGCAATTCACCCCTCCACTTT. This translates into CASSQGAGTGNSPLHF.

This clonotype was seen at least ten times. The DNA of the CDR3 is TGTGCCAGCAGCCCCGGGACAGTTCTAGCCAAAAACATTCAGTACTTC. Translated: CASSPGTVLAKNIQYF. The chain links TRBV11-2 to TRBJ2-4, with 7 bases lining up with TRBD1. J lost 0 bases, V lost 5 bases, and 7 bases had no gene match. CDR3 size: 16 residues. Germline V gene lookup returns CDR1 SGHAT and CDR2 FQNNGV. The whole variable domain, remainder taken from reference TRBV11-2 and TRBJ2-4, is EAGVAQSPRYKIIEKRQSVAFWCNPISGHATLYWYQQILGQGPKLLIQFQNNGVVDDSQLPKDRFSAERLKGVDSTLKIQPAKLEDSAVYLCASSPGTVLAKNIQYFGAGTRLSVL.

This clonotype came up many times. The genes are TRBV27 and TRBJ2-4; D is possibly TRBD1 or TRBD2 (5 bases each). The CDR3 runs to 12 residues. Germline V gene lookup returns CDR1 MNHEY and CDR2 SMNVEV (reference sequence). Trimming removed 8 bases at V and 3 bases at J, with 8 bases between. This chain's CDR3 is CASGGGKNIQYF. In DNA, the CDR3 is TGTGCCAGCGGTGGGGGCAAAAACATTCAGTACTTC.

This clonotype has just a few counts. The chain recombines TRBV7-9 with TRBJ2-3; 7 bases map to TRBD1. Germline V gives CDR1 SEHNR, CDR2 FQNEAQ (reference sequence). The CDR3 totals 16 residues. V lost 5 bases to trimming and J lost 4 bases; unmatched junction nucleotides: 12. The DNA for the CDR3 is TGTGCCAGCAGCACTATTCAGGGGGTCTGGGCAGATACGCAGTATTTT. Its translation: CASSTIQGVWADTQYF.

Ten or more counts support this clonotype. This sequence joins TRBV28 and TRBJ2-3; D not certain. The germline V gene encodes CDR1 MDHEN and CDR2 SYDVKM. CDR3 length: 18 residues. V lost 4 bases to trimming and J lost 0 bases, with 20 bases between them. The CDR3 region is CASSSPTLLIRSTDTQYF. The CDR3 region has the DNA TGTGCCAGCAGTTCCCCAACGCTTTTAATAAGGAGCACAGATACGCAGTATTTT. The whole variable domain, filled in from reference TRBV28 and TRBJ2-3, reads DVKVTQSSRYLVKRTGEKVFLECVQDMDHENMFWYRQDPGLGLRLIYFSYDVKMKEKGDIPEGYSVSREKKERFSLILESASTNQTSMYLCASSSPTLLIRSTDTQYFGPGTRLTVL.

CDR3 nucleotide sequence: TGCGCCAGCAGCCATGAGGGACAGGGGATAAGGAACACTGAAGCTTTCTTT. Translation: CASSHEGQGIRNTEAFF. V and J are TRBV4-1 and TRBJ1-1; 10 bases match TRBD1. V lost 3 bases to trimming and J lost 1 base; unmatched junction nucleotides: 8. The CDR3 is 17 residues long. Looked up from germline, CDR1 is MGHRA and CDR2 is YSYEKL.

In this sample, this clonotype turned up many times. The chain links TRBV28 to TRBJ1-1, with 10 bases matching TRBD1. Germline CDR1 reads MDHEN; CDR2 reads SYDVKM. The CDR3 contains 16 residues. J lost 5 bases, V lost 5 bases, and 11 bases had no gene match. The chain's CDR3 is CASSLGTGAERTEAFF. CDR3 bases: TGTGCCAGCAGTCTCGGGACAGGGGCAGAGAGGACTGAAGCTTTCTTT.

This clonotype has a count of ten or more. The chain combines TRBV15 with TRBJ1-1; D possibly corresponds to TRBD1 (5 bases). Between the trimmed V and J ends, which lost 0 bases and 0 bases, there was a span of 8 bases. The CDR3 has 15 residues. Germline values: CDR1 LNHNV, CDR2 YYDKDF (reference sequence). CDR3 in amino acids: CATSREQGMNTEAFF. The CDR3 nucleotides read TGTGCCACCAGCAGAGAGCAGGGAATGAACACTGAAGCTTTCTTT.

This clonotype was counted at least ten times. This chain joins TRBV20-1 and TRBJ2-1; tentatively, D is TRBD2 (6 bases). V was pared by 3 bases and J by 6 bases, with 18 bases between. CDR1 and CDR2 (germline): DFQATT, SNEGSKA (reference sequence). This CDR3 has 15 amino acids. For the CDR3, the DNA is TGCAGTGCTAGTATTCGTAGGGGAGGATCCAATGAGCAGTTCTTC. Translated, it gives CSASIRRGGSNEQFF.

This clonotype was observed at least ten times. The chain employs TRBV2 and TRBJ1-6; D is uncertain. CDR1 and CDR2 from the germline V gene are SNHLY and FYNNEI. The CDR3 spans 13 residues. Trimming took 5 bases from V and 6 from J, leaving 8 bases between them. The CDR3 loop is CASSPGSNSPLHF. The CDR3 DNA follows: TGTGCCAGCAGTCCGGGGTCTAATTCACCCCTCCACTTT.

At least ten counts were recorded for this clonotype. The CDR3 spells CSAWTADKINYGYTF. CDR3 in DNA: TGCAGCGCCTGGACAGCCGATAAAATTAACTATGGCTACACCTTC. The chain carries TRBV29-1 and TRBJ1-2; D is possibly TRBD1 (6 bases). Trimming took 7 bases from V and 1 from J, leaving 19 bases between them. The CDR3 sequence is 15 residues long. Germline CDR1 and CDR2: SQVTM and ANQGSEA.

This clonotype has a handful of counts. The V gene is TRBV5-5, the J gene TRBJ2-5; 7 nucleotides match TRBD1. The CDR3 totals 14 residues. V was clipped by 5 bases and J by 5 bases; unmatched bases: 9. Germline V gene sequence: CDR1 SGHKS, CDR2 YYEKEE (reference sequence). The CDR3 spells CASRDQTGSETQYF. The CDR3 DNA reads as TGTGCCAGCAGGGACCAGACAGGGAGTGAGACCCAGTACTTC.

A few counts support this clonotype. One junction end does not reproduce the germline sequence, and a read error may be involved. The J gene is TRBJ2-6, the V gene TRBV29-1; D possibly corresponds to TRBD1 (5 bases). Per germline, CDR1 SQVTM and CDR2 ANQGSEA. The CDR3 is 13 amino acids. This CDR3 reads CSVRAPGANALTF. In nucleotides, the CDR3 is TGCAGCGTTCGGGCCCCTGGGGCCAACGCCCTGACTTTC.

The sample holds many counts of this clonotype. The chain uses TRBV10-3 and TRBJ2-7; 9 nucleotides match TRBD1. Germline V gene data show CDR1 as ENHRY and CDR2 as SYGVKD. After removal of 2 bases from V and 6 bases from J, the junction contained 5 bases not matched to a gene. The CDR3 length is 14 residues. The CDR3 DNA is TGTGCCATCAGTGAGGGACAGGGGAGCGTCGAGCAGTACTTC. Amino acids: CAISEGQGSVEQYF.

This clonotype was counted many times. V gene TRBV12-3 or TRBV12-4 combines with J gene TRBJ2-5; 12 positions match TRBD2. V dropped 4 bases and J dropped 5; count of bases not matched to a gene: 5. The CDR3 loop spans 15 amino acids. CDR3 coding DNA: TGTGCCAGCAGTTCTAGCGGGGGGGCTCATGAGACCCAGTACTTC. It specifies CASSSSGGAHETQYF.

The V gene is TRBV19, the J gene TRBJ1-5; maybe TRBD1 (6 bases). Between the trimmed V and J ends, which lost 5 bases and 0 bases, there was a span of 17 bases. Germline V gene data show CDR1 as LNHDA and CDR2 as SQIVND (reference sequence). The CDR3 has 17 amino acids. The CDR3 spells CASSLSQGQFSNQPQHF. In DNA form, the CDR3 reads TGTGCCAGTAGTTTATCTCAGGGGCAATTTAGCAATCAGCCCCAGCATTTT.

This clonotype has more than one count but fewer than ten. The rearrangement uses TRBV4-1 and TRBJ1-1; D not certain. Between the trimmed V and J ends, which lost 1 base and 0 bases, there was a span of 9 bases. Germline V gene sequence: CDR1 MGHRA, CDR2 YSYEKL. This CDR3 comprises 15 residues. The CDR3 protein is CASSQATPMNTEAFF. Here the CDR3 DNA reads TGCGCCAGCAGCCAAGCGACTCCCATGAACACTGAAGCTTTCTTT.

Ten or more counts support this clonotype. CDR3 nucleotide sequence: TGTGCCAGCAGTTTCGGGGGAGAAGAGACCCAGTACTTC. Its translation: CASSFGGEETQYF. The chain uses TRBV27 and TRBJ2-5; possibly TRBD2 for D (6 bases). The V and J ends lost 3 bases and 3 bases respectively, with 8 bases between them. Germline V lookup: CDR1 MNHEY, CDR2 SMNVEV (reference sequence). The CDR3 consists of 13 residues.

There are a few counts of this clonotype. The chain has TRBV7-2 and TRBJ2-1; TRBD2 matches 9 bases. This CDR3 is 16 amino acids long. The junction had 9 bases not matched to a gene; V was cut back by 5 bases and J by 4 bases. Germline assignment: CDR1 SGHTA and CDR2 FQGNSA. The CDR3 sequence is CASSGYSGGGYNEQFF. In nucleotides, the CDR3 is TGTGCCAGCAGCGGATATAGCGGGGGAGGATACAATGAGCAGTTCTTC. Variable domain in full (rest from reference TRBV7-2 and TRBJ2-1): GAGVSQSPSNKVTEKGKDVELRCDPISGHTALYWYRQSLGQGLEFLIYFQGNSAPDKSGLPSDRFSAERTGGSVSTLTIQRTQQEDSAVYLCASSGYSGGGYNEQFFGPGTRLTVL.

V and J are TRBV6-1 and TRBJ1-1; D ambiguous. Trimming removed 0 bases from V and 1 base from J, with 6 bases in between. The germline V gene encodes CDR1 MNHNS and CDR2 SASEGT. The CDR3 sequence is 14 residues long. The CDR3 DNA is TGTGCCAGCAGTGAAGCGATGGAGAACACTGAAGCTTTCTTT. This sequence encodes CASSEAMENTEAFF.

CDR3 DNA sequence: TGCAGTGCTAGACCGGGACTAGCGGGAGAGGGGAGCGAGACCCAGTACTTC. This codes for CSARPGLAGEGSETQYF. J is TRBJ2-1 and V is TRBV20-1; 14 bases fit TRBD2. The DNA end is more similar to TRBJ2-5, so the J call may be wrong. The germline CDR1 and CDR2 sequences are DFQATT and SNEGSKA (reference sequence). The CDR3 consists of 17 residues.

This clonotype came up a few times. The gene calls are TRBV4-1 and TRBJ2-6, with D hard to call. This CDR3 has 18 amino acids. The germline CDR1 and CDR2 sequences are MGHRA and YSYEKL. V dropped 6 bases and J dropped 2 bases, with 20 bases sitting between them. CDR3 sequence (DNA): TGCGCCAGCAGTCGTGTTTTATCGGTAACGGCTGGGGCCAACGTCCTGACTTTC. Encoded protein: CASSRVLSVTAGANVLTF.

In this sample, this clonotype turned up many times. The CDR3 loop reads CASSRGGTRFGGELFF. The CDR3 nucleotides read TGTGCCAGCAGCCGGGGAGGGACTAGGTTTGGCGGGGAGCTGTTTTTT. The J gene is TRBJ2-2, the V gene TRBV12-3 or TRBV12-4, with TRBD2 matching 8 bases. The CDR3 length is 16 residues. V gave up 6 bases and J gave up 7 bases; unmatched junction bases: 13.

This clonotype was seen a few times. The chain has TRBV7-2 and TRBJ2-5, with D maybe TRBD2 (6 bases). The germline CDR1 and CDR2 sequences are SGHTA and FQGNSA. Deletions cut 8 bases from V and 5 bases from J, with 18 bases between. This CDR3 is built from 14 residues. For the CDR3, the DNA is TGTGCCAGCTCCTCAGATGTGGAGGGGGAGACCCAGTACTTC. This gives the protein CASSSDVEGETQYF.